This TCR beta chain was identified in a study of T-cell reconstitution after alpha-beta-depleted transplantation in children. Study-level results: Certain patients had high TCRbeta diversity at day 60, and it came from recipient T cells and thymic progenitors that survived. There were reportedly several hundred expanded graft clones from which alpha-beta T cells came about two months after transplant. Counts and diversity of T cells one year after transplant came mostly from newly produced T cells.

The table lists this clonotype with many counts. Antigen specificity is unknown. Unique molecular identifiers featured in how the TCRbeta library was prepared. TCRdb recomputed calls from the PCR reads with MiXCR, one row per CDR3 protein. Of approximately 500,000 distinct CDR3 sequences listed, about 10% were seen once; the top ten hold around 2%. This CDR3 region has 14 residues. J gave up 4 bases and V 6 bases, and 5 bases lay outside the gene matches. The receptor was derived from a child younger than 10 with inherited bone marrow failure, due to receive a stem cell transplant. This specimen consisted of PBMCs, obtained before TCRalphabeta/CD19-depleted stem cell transplant. The J gene is TRBJ2-5, the V gene TRBV12-3 or TRBV12-4, with 10 bases fitting TRBD1. The DNA of the CDR3 is TGTGCCAGCAGATGGGACAGGGGAGGAGAGACCCAGTACTTC. Amino acid sequence: CASRWDRGGETQYF.